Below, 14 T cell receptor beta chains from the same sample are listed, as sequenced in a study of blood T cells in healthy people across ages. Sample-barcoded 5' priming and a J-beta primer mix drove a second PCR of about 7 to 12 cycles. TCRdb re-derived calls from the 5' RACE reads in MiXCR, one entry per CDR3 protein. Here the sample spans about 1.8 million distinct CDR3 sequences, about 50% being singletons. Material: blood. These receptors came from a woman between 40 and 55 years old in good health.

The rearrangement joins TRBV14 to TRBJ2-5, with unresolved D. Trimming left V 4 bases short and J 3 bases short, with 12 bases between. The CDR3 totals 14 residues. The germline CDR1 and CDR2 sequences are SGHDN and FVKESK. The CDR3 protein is CASSRSLSEETQYF. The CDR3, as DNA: TGTGCCAGCAGCCGTAGCCTCTCTGAAGAGACCCAGTACTTC. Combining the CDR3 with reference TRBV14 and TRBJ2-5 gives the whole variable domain EAGVTQFPSHSVIEKGQTVTLRCDPISGHDNLYWYRRVMGKEIKFLLHFVKESKQDESGMPNNRFLAERTGGTYSTLKVQPAELEDSGVYFCASSRSLSEETQYFGPGTRLLVL.

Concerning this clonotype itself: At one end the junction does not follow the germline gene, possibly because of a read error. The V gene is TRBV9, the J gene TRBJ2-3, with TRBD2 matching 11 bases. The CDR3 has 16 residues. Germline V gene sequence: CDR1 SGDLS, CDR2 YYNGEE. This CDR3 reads CAVGGQLAGATDTRYF. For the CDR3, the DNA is TGTGCCGTGGGGGGGCAACTAGCGGGAGCCACAGATACGCGGTATTTT. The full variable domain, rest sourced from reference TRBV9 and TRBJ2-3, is DSGVTQTPKHLITATGQRVTLRCSPRSGDLSVYWYQQSLDQGLQFLIQYYNGEERAKGNILERFSAQQFPDLHSELNLSSLELGDSALYFCAVGGQLAGATDTRYFGPGTRLTVL.

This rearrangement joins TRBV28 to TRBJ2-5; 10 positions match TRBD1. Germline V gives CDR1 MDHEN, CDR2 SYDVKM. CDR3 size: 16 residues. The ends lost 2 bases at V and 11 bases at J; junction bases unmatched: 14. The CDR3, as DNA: TGTGCCAGCAGTTTAAGGACAGGGGGGTTTTACAATGAGCAGTACTTC. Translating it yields CASSLRTGGFYNEQYF. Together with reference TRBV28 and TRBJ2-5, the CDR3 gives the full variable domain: DVKVTQSSRYLVKRTGEKVFLECVQDMDHENMFWYRQDPGLGLRLIYFSYDVKMKEKGDIPEGYSVSREKKERFSLILESASTNQTSMYLCASSLRTGGFYNEQYFGPGTRLLVL.

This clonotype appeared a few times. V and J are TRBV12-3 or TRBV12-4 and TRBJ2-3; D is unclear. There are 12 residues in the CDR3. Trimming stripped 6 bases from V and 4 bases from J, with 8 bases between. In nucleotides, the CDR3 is TGTGCCAGCAGCGCGTTATCAGATACGCAGTATTTT. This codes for CASSALSDTQYF.

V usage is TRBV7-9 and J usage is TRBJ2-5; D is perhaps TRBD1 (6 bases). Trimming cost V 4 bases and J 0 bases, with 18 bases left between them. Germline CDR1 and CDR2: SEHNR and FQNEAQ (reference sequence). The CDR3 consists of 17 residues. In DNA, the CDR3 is TGTGCCAGCAGCTCCGACGGGTGGAAGGGGGACCAAGAGACCCAGTACTTC. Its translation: CASSSDGWKGDQETQYF.

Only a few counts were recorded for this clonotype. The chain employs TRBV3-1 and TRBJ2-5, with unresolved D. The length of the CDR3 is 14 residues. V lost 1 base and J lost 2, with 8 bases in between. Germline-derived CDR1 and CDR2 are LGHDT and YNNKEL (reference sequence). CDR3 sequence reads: CASSQVLNQETQYF. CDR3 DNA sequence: TGTGCCAGCAGCCAAGTTTTGAATCAAGAGACCCAGTACTTC.

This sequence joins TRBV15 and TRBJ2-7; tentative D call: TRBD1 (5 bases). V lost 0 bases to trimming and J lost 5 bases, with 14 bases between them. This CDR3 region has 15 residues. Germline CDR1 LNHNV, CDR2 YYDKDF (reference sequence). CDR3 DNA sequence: TGTGCCACCAGCAGAGATCTAAGGGGATGGGACGAGCAGTACTTC. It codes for CATSRDLRGWDEQYF.

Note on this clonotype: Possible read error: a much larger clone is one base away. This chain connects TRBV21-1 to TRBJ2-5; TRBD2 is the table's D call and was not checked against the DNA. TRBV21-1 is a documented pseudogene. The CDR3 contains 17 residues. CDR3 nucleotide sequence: TGTGCCAGCAGCGACAGCACCGGGACTAGCTTCCAAGAGACCCAGTACTTC. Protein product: CASSDSTGTSFQETQYF.

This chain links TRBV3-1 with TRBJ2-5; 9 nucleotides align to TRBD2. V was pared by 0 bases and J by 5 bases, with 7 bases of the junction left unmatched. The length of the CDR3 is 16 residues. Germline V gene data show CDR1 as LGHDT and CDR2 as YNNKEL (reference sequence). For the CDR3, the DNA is TGTGCCAGCAGCCAAGATAACCTAGCGGGGTTTGAGACCCAGTACTTC. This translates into CASSQDNLAGFETQYF.

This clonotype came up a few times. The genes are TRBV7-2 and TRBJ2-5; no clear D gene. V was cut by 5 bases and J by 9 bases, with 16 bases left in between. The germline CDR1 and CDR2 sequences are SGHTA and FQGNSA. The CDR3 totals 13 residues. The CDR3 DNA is TGTGCCAGCAGCCAACCCCTCAATCCCCCCCAGTACTTC. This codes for CASSQPLNPPQYF.

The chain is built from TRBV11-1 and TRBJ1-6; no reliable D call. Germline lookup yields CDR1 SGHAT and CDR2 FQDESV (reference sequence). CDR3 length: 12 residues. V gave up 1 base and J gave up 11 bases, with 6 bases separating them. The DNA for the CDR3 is TGTGCCAGCAGCTTAGAACATGCACCCCTCCACTTT. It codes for CASSLEHAPLHF.

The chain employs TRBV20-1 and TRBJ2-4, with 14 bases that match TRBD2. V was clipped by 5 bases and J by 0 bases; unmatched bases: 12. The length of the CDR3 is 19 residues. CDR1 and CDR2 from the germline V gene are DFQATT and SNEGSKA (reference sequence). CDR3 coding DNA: TGCAGTGCTCCGTTGAGGGGGACTAGCGGGGGTCTAGCCAAAAACATTCAGTACTTC. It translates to CSAPLRGTSGGLAKNIQYF.

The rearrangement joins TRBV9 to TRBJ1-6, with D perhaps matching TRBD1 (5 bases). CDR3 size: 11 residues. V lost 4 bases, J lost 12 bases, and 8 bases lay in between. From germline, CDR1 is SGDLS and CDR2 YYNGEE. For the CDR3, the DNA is TGTGCCAGCAGCCCGGGGGGACCCCTCCACTTT. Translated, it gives CASSPGGPLHF.

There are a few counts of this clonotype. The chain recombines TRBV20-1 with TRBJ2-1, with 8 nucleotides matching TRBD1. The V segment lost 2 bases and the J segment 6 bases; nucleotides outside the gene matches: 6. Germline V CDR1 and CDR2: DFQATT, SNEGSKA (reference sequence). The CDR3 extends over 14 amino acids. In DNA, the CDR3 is TGCAGTGCTAGATTGGACAGGGTCCTCAATGAGCAGTTCTTC. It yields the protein CSARLDRVLNEQFF.